This T cell receptor beta chain stems from a study of tumor-infiltrating lymphocytes in localized non-small cell lung cancer. About the research overall: Patients included smokers and never-smokers with various histologies, some sampled after neoadjuvant chemotherapy. Study-wide results and caveats: Not all patients were TCR sequenced, owing to tissue quantity.

Some clones are missing from TCRdb's copy, which holds only in-frame ones; the method was immunoSEQ multiplex PCR. This table has about 12,000 clones, roughly 85% appearing once. This CDR3 contains 14 residues. Germline V gene data show CDR1 as SNHLY and CDR2 as FYNNEI. Trimming took off 3 bases at V and 5 bases at J, with 11 bases between the two ends. A remark on this clone: Its antigen is unknown.

The specimen sequenced was uninvolved lung tissue not adjacent to the tumor. The chain uses TRBV2 and TRBJ2-1; D uncertain. The source is a human donor with non-small cell lung cancer. CDR3 amino acids: CASSERRVDNEQFF. CDR3 sequence (DNA): TGTGCCAGCAGTGAGCGCCGGGTCGACAATGAGCAGTTCTTC.